This entry lists 26 T cell receptor beta chains sequenced from one sample in a study of blood T cell repertoires in COVID-19. The method was immunoSEQ multiplex PCR; TCRdb's version includes in-frame clones alone and lacks a portion of them. Seen here are roughly 100,000 clones, over 75% observed once, and the top ten hold about 17%. Sequenced material: peripheral blood. The receptors come from a human donor in a cohort sampled during active COVID-19.

The chain combines TRBV5-6 with TRBJ2-1; perhaps TRBD1 as D (5 bases). Trimming took off 0 bases at V and 7 bases at J, with 8 bases between the two ends. Germline V gene lookup returns CDR1 SGHDT and CDR2 YYEEEE. CDR3 length: 13 residues. The CDR3 coding sequence is TGTGCCAGCAGCTTGGACAGGACGAATGAGCAGTTCTTC. Encoded protein: CASSLDRTNEQFF.

The V and J genes are TRBV5-5 and TRBJ1-2, with 10 bases lining up with TRBD1. The CDR3 loop spans 16 amino acids. Germline trimming cut 5 bases from V and 0 bases from J; bases unmatched to any gene: 7. The V gene's germline CDR1 is SGHKS and CDR2 YYEKEE (reference sequence). This CDR3 is CASSDRGPLTNYGYTF. Written as DNA, the CDR3 is TGTGCCAGCAGTGACAGGGGGCCCCTAACTAACTATGGCTACACCTTC.

V usage is TRBV7-6 and J usage is TRBJ2-2; D unclear. The CDR3 runs to 12 residues. Germline V gene data show CDR1 as SGHVS and CDR2 as FNYEAQ. Trimming stripped 5 bases from V and 6 bases from J, with 7 bases between. CDR3 DNA: TGTGCCAGCAGCGCCCTACCCGGGGAGCTGTTTTTT. Protein product: CASSALPGELFF. Full variable domain (outside the CDR3, taken from reference TRBV7-6 and TRBJ2-2): GAGVSQSPRYKVTKRGQDVALRCDPISGHVSLYWYRQALGQGPEFLTYFNYEAQQDKSGLPNDRFSAERPEGSISTLTIQRTEQRDSAMYRCASSALPGELFFGEGSRLTVL.

CDR3 region: CASSRKVGDQPQHF. CDR3 in DNA: TGTGCCAGTAGTAGAAAAGTCGGAGATCAGCCCCAGCATTTT. V is TRBV19 and J is TRBJ1-5, with D uncertain. CDR1 LNHDA and CDR2 SQIVND come from the germline V gene (reference sequence). This CDR3 has 14 amino acids. Trimming shortened V by 4 bases and J by 5 bases, and 12 bases separated the two germline ends.

The gene calls are TRBV5-1 and TRBJ1-4, with D uncertain. Germline loops: CDR1 SGHRS, CDR2 YFSETQ. V was cut by 0 bases and J by 7 bases, with 7 bases left in between. The CDR3 loop spans 13 amino acids. This chain's CDR3 is CASSLGLVEKLFF. CDR3 in DNA: TGCGCCAGCAGCTTGGGGCTGGTTGAAAAACTGTTTTTT.

V and J are TRBV5-1 and TRBJ2-2, with D perhaps TRBD1 (6 bases). CDR3 length: 16 amino acids. V was cut by 5 bases and J by 0 bases, with 14 bases left in between. Looked up from germline, CDR1 is SGHRS and CDR2 is YFSETQ. In nucleotides, the CDR3 is TGCGCCAGCAGTTCCCAGGGGAACGCGAACACCGGGGAGCTGTTTTTT. The encoded protein is CASSSQGNANTGELFF.

The genes are TRBV3-1 (or the pseudogene TRBV3-2) and TRBJ1-4; no clear D gene. CDR3 length: 17 residues. Trimming removed 0 bases at V and 3 bases at J, with 14 bases between. Germline V CDR1 and CDR2: LGHDT, YNNKEL (reference sequence). Here the CDR3 DNA reads TGTGCCAGCAGCCAAGATTTCGCCGGTCAACCTAATGAAAAACTGTTTTTT. Translated: CASSQDFAGQPNEKLFF.

This chain links TRBV2 with TRBJ1-5; D call uncertain. The CDR3 extends over 15 amino acids. V gave up 2 bases and J gave up 0 bases, with 8 bases separating them. Germline V lookup: CDR1 SNHLY, CDR2 FYNNEI. The CDR3 bases are TGTGCCAGCAGTGAACAGAGCGTTAGCAATCAGCCCCAGCATTTT. The encoded protein is CASSEQSVSNQPQHF.

This clone was counted a single time. One junction end disagrees with the germline gene, perhaps due to a read error. V gene TRBV6-5 combines with J gene TRBJ1-5; 9 bases map to TRBD1. Germline V CDR1 and CDR2: MNHEY, SVGAGI. This CDR3 is built from 12 residues. The CDR3: CASSYCPGQGYF. CDR3 nucleotides: TGTGCCAGCAGTTATTGTCCGGGACAGGGCTATTTT.

The V gene is TRBV7-3, the J gene TRBJ2-2; 7 bases match TRBD2. Germline CDR1 is SGHTA and CDR2 is FQGTGA. V lost 0 bases, J lost 5 bases, and 9 bases stayed unmatched. The CDR3 consists of 17 residues. The CDR3 loop is CASSLTAGHTLTGELFF. Here the CDR3 DNA reads TGTGCCAGCAGCTTAACAGCGGGGCACACCTTGACCGGGGAGCTGTTTTTT.

As regards this clone: The same CDR3 is also encoded by other DNA sequences in this sample. This chain links TRBV5-1 with TRBJ1-2; D is unresolved. The CDR3 contains 13 residues. Trimming removed 0 bases at V and 5 bases at J, with 8 bases between. The germline V gene encodes CDR1 SGHRS and CDR2 YFSETQ. The CDR3 here is CASSLAGEYGYTF. The CDR3 nucleotides read TGCGCCAGCAGCTTGGCCGGGGAATATGGCTACACCTTC.

This chain links TRBV5-8 with TRBJ1-5; no clear D gene. From germline, CDR1 is SGHTS and CDR2 YDEGEE. The ends were cut back, 4 bases at V and 4 bases at J, with 15 bases in the middle. This CDR3 region has 15 residues. CDR3 sequence: CASSPGLNFNQPQHF. The CDR3, as DNA: TGTGCCAGCAGCCCTGGACTGAACTTTAATCAGCCCCAGCATTTT.

The rearrangement joins TRBV11-2 to TRBJ2-7; TRBD1 is a possible D gene (6 bases). The germline V gene has CDR1 SGHAT and CDR2 FQNNGV. Deletions cut 5 bases from V and 3 bases from J, with 20 bases between. This CDR3 contains 16 residues. This CDR3 is CASSDTLQGYYYEQYF. CDR3 coding DNA: TGTGCCAGCAGCGATACCTTACAGGGATACTACTACGAGCAGTACTTC. The variable domain in full, with the rest retrieved from reference TRBV11-2 and TRBJ2-7, is EAGVAQSPRYKIIEKRQSVAFWCNPISGHATLYWYQQILGQGPKLLIQFQNNGVVDDSQLPKDRFSAERLKGVDSTLKIQPAKLEDSAVYLCASSDTLQGYYYEQYFGPGTRLTVT.

V gene TRBV5-1 combines with J gene TRBJ2-5; possibly TRBD2 for D (5 bases). This CDR3 has 14 residues. V lost 4 bases to trimming and J lost 3 bases, with 13 bases between them. In germline, CDR1 is SGHRS, CDR2 YFSETQ. This CDR3 is CASSPTGLKETQYF. The CDR3 bases are TGCGCCAGCAGCCCGACCGGACTTAAAGAGACCCAGTACTTC.

Comments on this clone: With a much larger clone just one base away, this may be a read error. The same CDR3 can be traced to other DNA sequences in this sample. J is TRBJ1-6 and V is TRBV7-9; 7 bases agree with TRBD1. The junction had 3 bases not matched to a gene; V was cut back by 1 base and J by 3 bases. CDR3 length: 16 amino acids. Per germline, CDR1 SEHNR and CDR2 FQNEAQ (reference sequence). In DNA, the CDR3 is TGTGCCAGCAGCTTAGGACAGGGATTCTATAATTCACCCCTCCACTTT. Translating gives CASSLGQGFYNSPLHF.

The chain combines TRBV6-2 or TRBV6-3 with TRBJ1-1, with 8 bases identical to TRBD1. The CDR3 consists of 15 residues. Germline CDR1 and CDR2: MNHEY and SVGEGT. The ends lost 5 bases at V and 4 bases at J; junction bases unmatched: 9. In DNA, the CDR3 is TGTGCCAGCAGTGGCTTCCGACAGGGGATCACTGAAGCTTTCTTT. This encodes CASSGFRQGITEAFF.

The chain combines TRBV30 with TRBJ2-7, with D maybe TRBD2 (7 bases). Per the germline V gene, CDR1 is GTSNPN and CDR2 is SVGIG (reference sequence). This CDR3 has 14 amino acids. Trimming took 4 bases from V and 5 from J, leaving 18 bases between them. The CDR3 here is CAWNRGGAVDEQYF. The CDR3, as DNA: TGTGCCTGGAATAGGGGGGGCGCTGTCGACGAGCAGTACTTC.

The chain combines TRBV27 with TRBJ1-2, with 8 bases identical to TRBD1. CDR1 MNHEY and CDR2 SMNVEV come from the germline V gene (reference sequence). The CDR3 consists of 13 residues. V dropped 3 bases and J dropped 6; count of bases not matched to a gene: 3. CDR3 nucleotides: TGTGCCAGCAGTTTCGACAGGGGAAATGGCTACACCTTC. Protein: CASSFDRGNGYTF.

The V call is TRBV19, the J call TRBJ2-5; D ambiguous. The CDR3 loop spans 14 amino acids. Trimming removed 3 bases from V and 5 bases from J, with 13 bases in between. Germline V lookup: CDR1 LNHDA, CDR2 SQIVND (reference sequence). The CDR3 is CASSMTPKRETQYF. The CDR3 nucleotides are TGTGCCAGTAGTATGACCCCGAAGAGGGAGACCCAGTACTTC. The full variable domain, completed using reference TRBV19 and TRBJ2-5, is DGGITQSPKYLFRKEGQNVTLSCEQNLNHDAMYWYRQDPGQGLRLIYYSQIVNDFQKGDIAEGYSVSREKKESFPLTVTSAQKNPTAFYLCASSMTPKRETQYFGPGTRLLVL.

The genes are TRBV6-2 or TRBV6-3 and TRBJ1-5; maybe TRBD1 (5 bases). Germline CDR1 reads MNHEY; CDR2 reads SVGEGT. The ends were cut back, 7 bases at V and 2 bases at J, with 24 bases in the middle. The CDR3 is made up of 18 amino acids. The CDR3 is CASTPGGGIPWGNQPQHF. The CDR3 coding sequence is TGTGCCAGCACCCCGGGGGGGGGAATACCTTGGGGCAATCAGCCCCAGCATTTT.

V is TRBV29-1 and J is TRBJ2-1; TRBD2 matches 12 bases. The V gene end was trimmed by 7 bases and the J gene end by 0 bases; junction bases not matched to a gene: 13. This CDR3 has 18 residues. Germline CDR1 SQVTM, CDR2 ANQGSEA. The CDR3 sequence: CSGSKLAGGRSSYNEQFF. CDR3 in DNA: TGCAGCGGAAGCAAACTAGCGGGGGGACGAAGCTCCTACAATGAGCAGTTCTTC.

This clone was observed a single time. The genes are TRBV28 and TRBJ2-2, with D possibly TRBD2 on 5 matching bases. CDR1 MDHEN and CDR2 SYDVKM come from the germline V gene. V was pared by 3 bases and J by 5 bases, with 13 bases between. This CDR3 is 15 amino acids long. CDR3 nucleotides: TGTGCCAGCAGTTTCCGGGGAGTAAGGACCGGGGAGCTGTTTTTT. This translates into CASSFRGVRTGELFF.

The chain links TRBV6-2 or TRBV6-3 to TRBJ2-1, with TRBD1 matching over 8 bases. Germline V gene sequence: CDR1 MNHEY, CDR2 SVGEGT. The CDR3 is 15 residues long. V was pared by 3 bases and J by 10 bases, with 11 bases of the junction left unmatched. CDR3 DNA: TGTGCCAGCAGTTATAAGACAGGGGAGCGGAGGGAGCAGTTCTTC. This sequence encodes CASSYKTGERREQFF.

This chain joins TRBV9 and TRBJ2-5; 9 positions agree with TRBD1. This CDR3 is built from 16 residues. Germline lookup yields CDR1 SGDLS and CDR2 YYNGEE. With 3 bases clipped from V and 4 bases from J, the junction kept 10 bases outside the gene matches. Here the CDR3 reads CASSGQWDREIETQYF. CDR3 bases: TGTGCCAGCAGCGGGCAATGGGACAGGGAGATAGAGACCCAGTACTTC.

The chain couples TRBV9 to TRBJ2-2, with D possibly matching TRBD2 (7 bases). Germline assignment: CDR1 SGDLS and CDR2 YYNGEE. This CDR3 has 16 amino acids. Trimming took off 2 bases at V and 6 bases at J, with 17 bases between the two ends. The CDR3: CASSVGGQGGSGELFF. For the CDR3, the DNA is TGTGCCAGCAGCGTCGGGGGGCAGGGTGGATCCGGGGAGCTGTTTTTT.

The chain links TRBV5-1 to TRBJ2-7; 11 nucleotides agree with TRBD1. This CDR3 region has 15 residues. Trimming removed 6 bases from V and 3 bases from J; junction bases left unmatched: 8. CDR1 SGHRS and CDR2 YFSETQ come from the germline V gene. The CDR3 reads CASTIGTGGFYEQYF. In nucleotides, the CDR3 is TGCGCCAGCACCATCGGGACAGGGGGTTTCTACGAGCAGTACTTC.